Presented here are 7 T cell receptor beta chains from one specimen sequenced in a study of T cell changes during pregnancy in multiple sclerosis. Clones were read by immunoSEQ multiplex PCR, and TCRdb kept only the in-frame ones, dropping some. The sample carries some 38,000 clones, around 90% recorded once. Sample: CD4+ T cells from peripheral blood mononuclear cells, taken in the second trimester of pregnancy. Source of these receptors: a female donor in good health, enrolled as a control in a pregnancy study.

In DNA form, the CDR3 reads TGTGCCGGGGGGGTGGCAGAGACCCAGTACTTC. Its protein product is CAGGVAETQYF. The chain is built from TRBV6-1 and TRBJ2-5, with TRBD2 identical over 7 bases. CDR3 size: 11 residues. Germline lookup yields CDR1 MNHNS and CDR2 SASEGT. Trimming cost V 11 bases and J 4 bases; bases outside gene matches: 4.

Concerning this clone itself: The junction and the germline gene differ at one end; a read error may be behind it. The genes are TRBV7-7 and TRBJ1-2, with D possibly TRBD1 on 6 matching bases. CDR1 and CDR2 from the germline V gene are SSHAT and FNYEAQ (reference sequence). The CDR3 consists of 15 residues. CDR3 bases: TGTGCTAGCAGCTTGGGAGGGGGGTGCCCGTATGGCTACACCTTC. It is translated as CASSLGGGCPYGYTF.

The chain couples TRBV12-5 to TRBJ2-1; D is perhaps TRBD2 (7 bases). Trimming cost V 7 bases and J 7 bases, with 17 bases left between them. This CDR3 spans 14 amino acids. Germline-derived CDR1 and CDR2 are LGHNT and FRNRAP. The CDR3: CASAQGGARNEQFF. CDR3 coding DNA: TGTGCTAGTGCTCAAGGGGGGGCTAGGAATGAGCAGTTCTTC.

This clone was detected only once. In nucleotides, the CDR3 is TGCAGCGTTGAAGCCGGACAGTACAATGAGCAGTTCTTC. Its protein is CSVEAGQYNEQFF. The V gene is TRBV29-1, the J gene TRBJ2-1; D is perhaps TRBD1 (6 bases). The length of the CDR3 is 13 residues. Germline CDR1 is SQVTM and CDR2 is ANQGSEA. Trimming removed 1 base at V and 4 bases at J, with 8 bases between.

The V call is TRBV28, the J call TRBJ2-2, with TRBD2 identical over 8 bases. The germline V gene has CDR1 MDHEN and CDR2 SYDVKM. This CDR3 has 15 amino acids. J was trimmed by 6 bases and V by 6 bases; bases with no gene match: 9. This CDR3 is CASRPNSGIAGELFF. DNA of the CDR3: TGTGCCAGCAGACCAAATAGCGGGATTGCCGGGGAGCTGTTTTTT.

This clone was found a few times. The chain uses TRBV30 and TRBJ2-7, with a weak D call TRBD2 (5 bases). Germline-derived CDR1 and CDR2 are GTSNPN and SVGIG (reference sequence). The CDR3 spans 11 residues. Trimming removed 4 bases at V and 3 bases at J, with 7 bases between. DNA for the CDR3: TGTGCCTGGACTCGGGACTACGAGCAGTACTTC. Protein: CAWTRDYEQYF. Using reference TRBV30 and TRBJ2-7 for the parts outside the CDR3, the full variable domain is SQTIHQWPATLVQPVGSPLSLECTVEGTSNPNLYWYRQAAGRGLQLLFYSVGIGQISSEVPQNLSASRPQDRQFILSSKKLLLSDSGFYLCAWTRDYEQYFGPGTRLTVT.

The rearrangement joins TRBV7-2 to TRBJ1-2, with 7 bases aligning to TRBD1. CDR3 length: 13 residues. Germline V gene sequence: CDR1 SGHTA, CDR2 FQGNSA. V was pared by 5 bases and J by 4 bases, with 4 bases of the junction left unmatched. Here the CDR3 DNA reads TGTGCCAGCAGCCAACAGGGGCCCTATGGCTACACCTTC. This gives the protein CASSQQGPYGYTF.